These 28 T cell receptor beta chains were sequenced from one sample in a study of PD-1 blockade in classical Hodgkin lymphoma. The method was immunoSEQ multiplex PCR; TCRdb's version includes in-frame clones alone and lacks a portion of them. In the table there are 100,000 or so clones, 90% of which are singletons. This sample's time point: cycle 4 day 1 (C4D1), after less than 7 weeks of nivolumab. Each of the patients experienced relapse following autologous stem cell transplantation, and their brentuximab vedotin exposure differed. Sample: peripheral blood mononuclear cells (PBMCs), taken before the fourth cycle of nivolumab. These receptors were collected from a human donor with classical Hodgkin lymphoma.

This rearrangement joins TRBV5-4 to TRBJ1-6, with 7 bases that match TRBD1. Trimming took 3 bases from V and 5 from J; bases not matched to a gene: 5. The CDR3 has 15 residues. Germline values: CDR1 SGHNT, CDR2 YYREEE (reference sequence). The DNA of the CDR3 is TGTGCCAGCAGCTGGGGGACAGCGGATAATTCACCCCTCCACTTT. Its translation: CASSWGTADNSPLHF.

This chain joins TRBV5-8 and TRBJ2-3; 14 nucleotides line up with TRBD2. Germline V gives CDR1 SGHTS, CDR2 YDEGEE. V gave up 0 bases and J gave up 1 base; unmatched junction bases: 4. The CDR3 is 18 amino acids. The CDR3 loop is CASSLARGLAGGTDTQYF. DNA of the CDR3: TGTGCCAGCAGCTTGGCCCGGGGACTAGCGGGGGGCACAGATACGCAGTATTTT.

The V gene is TRBV9, the J gene TRBJ2-2; 7 bases are shared with TRBD2. The V and J ends lost 3 bases and 1 base, in that order; junction bases with no gene match: 9. Germline lookup yields CDR1 SGDLS and CDR2 YYNGEE. This CDR3 spans 17 amino acids. In DNA, the CDR3 is TGTGCCAGCAGCGATCAGGCCGGGGGGAAGAACACCGGGGAGCTGTTTTTT. This gives the protein CASSDQAGGKNTGELFF.

The rearrangement joins TRBV7-9 to TRBJ2-7; no reliable D call. Per germline, CDR1 SEHNR and CDR2 FQNEAQ (reference sequence). V dropped 1 base and J dropped 7 bases, with 8 bases sitting between them. The CDR3 consists of 12 residues. The CDR3: CASSLERREQYF. The CDR3 nucleotides are TGTGCCAGCAGCTTAGAGAGACGGGAGCAGTACTTC.

The chain employs TRBV2 and TRBJ1-5; D is ambiguous. V was pared by 6 bases and J by 1 base, with 7 bases between. The CDR3 covers 13 residues. The germline V gene has CDR1 SNHLY and CDR2 FYNNEI. DNA for the CDR3: TGTGCCAGCAGGGGATCGAGCAATCAGCCCCAGCATTTT. This sequence encodes CASRGSSNQPQHF.

This chain connects TRBV5-4 to TRBJ2-5; no firm D call. The J call is doubtful: the DNA matches TRBJ2-7 better. This CDR3 spans 14 amino acids. CDR1 is SGHNT and CDR2 is YYREEE in the germline V gene (reference sequence). The CDR3 DNA reads TGTGCCAGCAGCTTGGACGGTGGGACCTACGAGCAGTACTTC. It translates to CASSLDGGTYEQYF.

This chain links TRBV21-1 with TRBJ2-1; the listed D gene, TRBD2, was not tested against the DNA. TRBV21-1 is described as a pseudogene. This CDR3 is built from 18 residues. The CDR3 sequence: CASRASTGGAISYNEQFF. The CDR3 DNA is TGTGCCAGCAGGGCTTCTACCGGGGGGGCCATCTCCTACAATGAGCAGTTCTTC.

The V gene is TRBV7-2, the J gene TRBJ2-7; 7 bases are a match to TRBD1. After removal of 5 bases from V and 3 bases from J, the junction contained 10 bases not matched to a gene. CDR1 is SGHTA, CDR2 FQGNSA, per germline. The CDR3 has 15 residues. The CDR3: CASSPGWTGNYEQYF. The CDR3 DNA reads as TGTGCCAGCAGCCCTGGATGGACAGGAAACTACGAGCAGTACTTC.

J is TRBJ2-2 and V is TRBV10-1, with no clear D. In germline, CDR1 is WNHNN, CDR2 SYGVQD (reference sequence). This CDR3 region has 12 residues. Trimming took 2 bases from V and 5 from J, leaving 3 bases between them. The CDR3 coding sequence is TGCGCCAGCAGTGAGGCTACCGGGGAGCTGTTTTTT. Its protein product is CASSEATGELFF.

The chain is built from TRBV9 and TRBJ1-3; 11 bases are a match to TRBD1. CDR1 and CDR2 (germline): SGDLS, YYNGEE. Trimming took 4 bases from V and 4 from J; bases not matched to a gene: 7. The CDR3 length is 16 residues. The CDR3 DNA follows: TGTGCCAGCAGCCTCGGACAGGGGGCGTCGGGAAACACCATATATTTT. Its protein is CASSLGQGASGNTIYF.

J is TRBJ1-6 and V is TRBV4-2; 8 bases align to TRBD1. This CDR3 is built from 16 residues. The trim removed 4 bases at V and 9 bases at J, leaving 11 bases unmatched. Germline V gives CDR1 LGHNA, CDR2 YNFKEQ. CDR3 sequence: CASSRTSTGGGSPLHF. Written as DNA, the CDR3 is TGTGCCAGCAGCCGAACTTCCACAGGGGGTGGTTCACCCCTCCACTTT.

The chain joins TRBV11-3 to TRBJ2-2; D remains unclear. CDR1 and CDR2 from the germline V gene are SGHNT and YENEEA. Trimming stripped 2 bases from V and 7 bases from J, with 8 bases between. CDR3 size: 13 residues. The CDR3 protein is CASSLWGGGELFF. The CDR3 DNA reads as TGTGCCAGCAGCTTATGGGGTGGCGGGGAGCTGTTTTTT. The complete variable domain, with remaining parts taken from reference TRBV11-3 and TRBJ2-2, reads EAGVVQSPRYKIIEKKQPVAFWCNPISGHNTLYWYLQNLGQGPELLIRYENEEAVDDSQLPKDRFSAERLKGVDSTLKIQPAELGDSAVYLCASSLWGGGELFFGEGSRLTVL.

The chain carries TRBV5-4 and TRBJ2-3, with TRBD1 as a possible D gene (5 bases). V dropped 0 bases and J dropped 4 bases, with 15 bases sitting between them. There are 16 residues in the CDR3. Per germline, CDR1 SGHNT and CDR2 YYREEE (reference sequence). CDR3 sequence reads: CASSLAIARAADTQYF. As DNA, the CDR3 is TGTGCCAGCAGCTTGGCCATAGCCAGGGCGGCAGATACGCAGTATTTT.

V gene TRBV7-2 combines with J gene TRBJ2-7, with no clear D. This CDR3 spans 13 amino acids. Looked up from germline, CDR1 is SGHTA and CDR2 is FQGNSA. Trimming took 1 base from V and 3 from J, leaving 7 bases between them. In nucleotides, the CDR3 is TGTGCCAGCAGCTTAGGGCCGCACTACGAGCAGTACTTC. It is translated as CASSLGPHYEQYF.

The chain is built from TRBV11-2 and TRBJ2-3; D is unresolved. V shed 8 bases and J shed 3 bases, with 3 bases lying between them. Germline CDR1 SGHAT, CDR2 FQNNGV. The CDR3 has 10 amino acids. The CDR3 reads CASATDTQYF. The CDR3 DNA follows: TGTGCCAGCGCGACAGATACGCAGTATTTT.

The V gene is TRBV6-5, the J gene TRBJ2-7; 9 bases line up with TRBD1. CDR3 size: 14 residues. Germline CDR1 MNHEY, CDR2 SVGAGI. V lost 9 bases, J lost 2 bases, and 8 bases stayed unmatched. This chain's CDR3 is CASRPTGGAYEQYF. The DNA for the CDR3 is TGTGCCAGTAGGCCAACAGGGGGCGCCTACGAGCAGTACTTC.

This rearrangement joins TRBV6-5 to TRBJ1-4; TRBD1 matches 8 bases. The CDR3 consists of 13 residues. In germline, CDR1 is MNHEY, CDR2 SVGAGI. V gave up 4 bases and J gave up 12 bases; unmatched junction bases: 7. This CDR3 is CASSSQGAWELFF. As DNA, the CDR3 is TGTGCCAGCAGTTCGCAGGGGGCCTGGGAACTGTTTTTT.

V gene TRBV11-2 combines with J gene TRBJ1-3; D not resolved. The V end was cut by 5 bases, the J end by 4 bases, with 18 bases between. CDR1 and CDR2 (germline): SGHAT, FQNNGV. The CDR3 is 16 amino acids. CDR3 sequence reads: CASSPNPPGSGNTIYF. The DNA of the CDR3 is TGTGCCAGCAGCCCAAACCCTCCGGGGTCAGGAAACACCATATATTTT.

V gene TRBV5-6 combines with J gene TRBJ1-1; 10 nucleotides agree with TRBD1. CDR3 length equals 15 residues. Trimming removed 4 bases from V and 0 bases from J; junction bases left unmatched: 3. In germline, CDR1 is SGHDT, CDR2 YYEEEE. CDR3 sequence: CASSRGQGMNTEAFF. Written as DNA, the CDR3 is TGTGCCAGCAGCCGGGGACAGGGGATGAACACTGAAGCTTTCTTT.

A note on this clone: One end of the junction fails to match germline, which may point to a read error. The sample has other DNA sequences that encode this CDR3 too. The rearrangement joins TRBV4-2 to TRBJ2-1; D is possibly TRBD1 (5 bases). CDR3 length: 14 residues. The germline gives CDR1 LGHNA, CDR2 YNFKEQ. CDR3 region: CASSQDRAYSEQFF. In DNA form, the CDR3 reads TGTGCCAGCAGCCAAGACAGGGCTTACAGTGAGCAGTTCTTC.

The genes are TRBV4-2 and TRBJ2-7; 9 nucleotides match TRBD1. Trimming removed 0 bases from V and 6 bases from J; junction bases left unmatched: 6. Germline V gives CDR1 LGHNA, CDR2 YNFKEQ. The CDR3 runs to 15 residues. CDR3 DNA: TGTGCCAGCAGCCAAGAGCGGGGACAGGGACGCGAGCAGTACTTC. This translates into CASSQERGQGREQYF.

The V and J genes are TRBV5-8 and TRBJ2-7; 8 bases agree with TRBD1. From germline, CDR1 is SGHTS and CDR2 YDEGEE. J gave up 7 bases and V 2 bases, and 11 bases lay outside the gene matches. This CDR3 region has 15 residues. The CDR3 here is CASSFDGTGPFEQYF. The CDR3 bases are TGTGCCAGCAGCTTCGACGGGACAGGTCCTTTTGAGCAGTACTTC. Drawing the rest from reference TRBV5-8 and TRBJ2-7, the complete variable domain is EAGVTQSPTHLIKTRGQQATLRCSPISGHTSVYWYQQALGLGLQFLLWYDEGEERNRGNFPPRFSGRQFPNYSSELNVNALELEDSALYLCASSFDGTGPFEQYFGPGTRLTVT.

This clone was detected once. The chain has TRBV21-1 and TRBJ2-3; TRBD1, the D gene given by the table, was not confirmed from the DNA. TRBV21-1 is recorded as a pseudogene. CDR3 length: 17 residues. The CDR3 is CASSTSRGTGGADTQYF. CDR3 sequence (DNA): TGTGCCAGCAGCACTTCCAGAGGGACAGGGGGCGCAGATACGCAGTATTTT.

The sample holds one count of this clone. V is TRBV4-2 and J is TRBJ2-5; TRBD2 aligns across 7 bases. The V and J ends lost 4 bases and 3 bases, in that order; junction bases with no gene match: 11. The CDR3 has 16 amino acids. Germline V gene sequence: CDR1 LGHNA, CDR2 YNFKEQ. The DNA for the CDR3 is TGTGCCAGCAGCCTTTCTGCGTGGGGGGGAGAAGAGACCCAGTACTTC. Protein product: CASSLSAWGGEETQYF.

This clone was seen only once. The chain carries TRBV5-6 and TRBJ2-5; D may be TRBD1 or TRBD2 (5 bases each). The last part of the DNA fits TRBJ2-7 better; the J call may be wrong. This CDR3 has 15 amino acids. In germline, CDR1 is SGHDT, CDR2 YYEEEE. CDR3 in amino acids: CASSPVAPGPYEQYF. Written as DNA, the CDR3 is TGTGCCAGCAGCCCAGTGGCTCCGGGACCTTACGAGCAGTACTTC.

The V gene is TRBV5-4, the J gene TRBJ1-1, with no clear D. The CDR3 consists of 14 residues. Trimming stripped 0 bases from V and 1 base from J, with 7 bases between. Germline CDR1 SGHNT, CDR2 YYREEE (reference sequence). CDR3 in amino acids: CASSLETQNTEAFF. DNA of the CDR3: TGTGCCAGCAGCTTGGAGACCCAGAACACTGAAGCTTTCTTT.

CDR3 residues: CASSYTGVVNEQFF. CDR3 DNA: TGTGCCAGCAGTTATACAGGGGTGGTAAATGAGCAGTTCTTC. J is TRBJ2-1 and V is TRBV6-5, with 7 positions matching TRBD1. With V trimmed by 3 bases and J by 7 bases, 6 bases remained unmatched. CDR3 size: 14 residues. Germline lookup yields CDR1 MNHEY and CDR2 SVGAGI.

The chain uses TRBV5-6 and TRBJ1-1; D not resolved. Per the germline V gene, CDR1 is SGHDT and CDR2 is YYEEEE. Trimming pared 4 bases from V and 4 bases from J, leaving 8 bases between. The CDR3 spans 12 residues. DNA of the CDR3: TGTGCCAGCAGCCTTGCGAGCACTGAAGCTTTCTTT. Translating it yields CASSLASTEAFF.